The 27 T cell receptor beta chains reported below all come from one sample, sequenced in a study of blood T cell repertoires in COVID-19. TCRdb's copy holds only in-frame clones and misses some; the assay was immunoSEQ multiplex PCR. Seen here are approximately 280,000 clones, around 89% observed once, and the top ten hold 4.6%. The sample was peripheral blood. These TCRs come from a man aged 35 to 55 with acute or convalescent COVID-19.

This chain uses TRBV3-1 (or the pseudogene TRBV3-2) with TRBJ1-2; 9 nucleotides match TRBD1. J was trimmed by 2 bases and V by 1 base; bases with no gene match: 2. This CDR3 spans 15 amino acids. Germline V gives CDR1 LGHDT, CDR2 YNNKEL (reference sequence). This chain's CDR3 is CASSQGTGENYGYTF. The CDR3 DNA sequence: TGTGCCAGCAGCCAAGGGACAGGGGAGAACTATGGCTACACCTTC.

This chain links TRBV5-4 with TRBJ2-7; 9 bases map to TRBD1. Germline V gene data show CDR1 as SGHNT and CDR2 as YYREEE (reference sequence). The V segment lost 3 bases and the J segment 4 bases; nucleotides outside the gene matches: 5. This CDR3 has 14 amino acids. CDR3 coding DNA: TGTGCCAGCAGCTCTTCGGGGACAGGGTACGAGCAGTACTTC. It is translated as CASSSSGTGYEQYF. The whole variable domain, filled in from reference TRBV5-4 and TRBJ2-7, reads ETGVTQSPTHLIKTRGQQVTLRCSSQSGHNTVSWYQQALGQGPQFIFQYYREEENGRGNFPPRFSGLQFPNYSSELNVNALELDDSALYLCASSSSGTGYEQYFGPGTRLTVT.

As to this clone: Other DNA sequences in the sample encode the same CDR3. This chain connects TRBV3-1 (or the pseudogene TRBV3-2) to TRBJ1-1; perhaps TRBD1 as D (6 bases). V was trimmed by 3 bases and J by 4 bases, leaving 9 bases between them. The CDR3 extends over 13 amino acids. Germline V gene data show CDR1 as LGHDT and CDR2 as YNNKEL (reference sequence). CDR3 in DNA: TGTGCCAGCAGCCAGGAAGGGGGCACTGAAGCTTTCTTT. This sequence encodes CASSQEGGTEAFF.

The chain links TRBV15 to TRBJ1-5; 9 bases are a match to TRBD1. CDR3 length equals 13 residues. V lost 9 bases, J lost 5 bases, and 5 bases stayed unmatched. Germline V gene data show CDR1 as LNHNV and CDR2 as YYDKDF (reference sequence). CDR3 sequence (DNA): TGTGCCACTGCGACAGGGGGGTATCAGCCCCAGCATTTT. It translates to CATATGGYQPQHF.

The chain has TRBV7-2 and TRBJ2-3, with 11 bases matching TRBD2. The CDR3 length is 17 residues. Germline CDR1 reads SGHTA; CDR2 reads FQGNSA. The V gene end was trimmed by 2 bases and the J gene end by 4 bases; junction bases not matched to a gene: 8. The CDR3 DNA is TGTGCCAGCAGCTTACCTAGCGGGGGGTCCGACTCAGATACGCAGTATTTT. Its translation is CASSLPSGGSDSDTQYF.

The CDR3 sequence: CSASIEYEQYF. Written as DNA, the CDR3 is TGCAGTGCGTCCATTGAGTACGAGCAGTACTTC. J is TRBJ2-7 and V is TRBV20-1; D unresolved. The CDR3 has 11 residues. V gave up 6 bases and J gave up 4 bases, with 10 bases separating them. In germline, CDR1 is DFQATT, CDR2 SNEGSKA (reference sequence).

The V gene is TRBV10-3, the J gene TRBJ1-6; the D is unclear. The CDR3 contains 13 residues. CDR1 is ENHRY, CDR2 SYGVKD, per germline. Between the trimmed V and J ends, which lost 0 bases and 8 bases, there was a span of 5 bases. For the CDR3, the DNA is TGTGCCATCAGTGAGTCTCCGGATTCACCCCTCCACTTT. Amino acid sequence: CAISESPDSPLHF.

The DNA for the CDR3 is TGTGCCTGGACCCAAGGGGCCGAGCAGTACTTC. This sequence encodes CAWTQGAEQYF. The chain is built from TRBV30 and TRBJ2-7; D possibly corresponds to TRBD1 (5 bases). CDR3 length: 11 amino acids. V lost 4 bases and J 6 bases, leaving 10 bases between the germline ends. Germline CDR1 is GTSNPN and CDR2 is SVGIG (reference sequence). The full variable domain, rest sourced from reference TRBV30 and TRBJ2-7, is SQTIHQWPATLVQPVGSPLSLECTVEGTSNPNLYWYRQAAGRGLQLLFYSVGIGQISSEVPQNLSASRPQDRQFILSSKKLLLSDSGFYLCAWTQGAEQYFGPGTRLTVT.

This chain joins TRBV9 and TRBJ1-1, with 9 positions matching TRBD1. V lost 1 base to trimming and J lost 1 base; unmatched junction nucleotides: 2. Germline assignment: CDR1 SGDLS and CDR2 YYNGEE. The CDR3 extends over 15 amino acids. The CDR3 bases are TGTGCCAGCAGCGTATCGGACAGGGGGAACACTGAAGCTTTCTTT. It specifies CASSVSDRGNTEAFF.

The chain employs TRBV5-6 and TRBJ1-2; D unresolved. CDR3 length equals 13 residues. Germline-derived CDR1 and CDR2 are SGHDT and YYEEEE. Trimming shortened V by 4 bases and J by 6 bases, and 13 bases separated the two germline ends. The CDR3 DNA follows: TGTGCCAGCAGCCTAGAAGTGCGGAATGGCTACACCTTC. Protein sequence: CASSLEVRNGYTF. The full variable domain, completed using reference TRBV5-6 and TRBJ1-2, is DAGVTQSPTHLIKTRGQQVTLRCSPKSGHDTVSWYQQALGQGPQFIFQYYEEEERQRGNFPDRFSGHQFPNYSSELNVNALLLGDSALYLCASSLEVRNGYTFGSGTRLTVV.

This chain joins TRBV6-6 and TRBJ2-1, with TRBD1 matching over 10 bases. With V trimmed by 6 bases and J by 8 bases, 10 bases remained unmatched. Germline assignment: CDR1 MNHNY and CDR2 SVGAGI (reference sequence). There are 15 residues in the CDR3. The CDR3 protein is CASSLIGTGVDEQFF. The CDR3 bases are TGTGCCAGCAGCTTAATAGGGACAGGGGTTGATGAGCAGTTCTTC.

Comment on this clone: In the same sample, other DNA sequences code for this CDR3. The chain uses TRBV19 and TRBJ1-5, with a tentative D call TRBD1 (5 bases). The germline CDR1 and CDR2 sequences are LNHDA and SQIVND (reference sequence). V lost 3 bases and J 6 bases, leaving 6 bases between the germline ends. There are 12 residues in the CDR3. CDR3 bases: TGTGCCAGTAGTATGGGGGGTCAGCCCCAGCATTTT. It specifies CASSMGGQPQHF.

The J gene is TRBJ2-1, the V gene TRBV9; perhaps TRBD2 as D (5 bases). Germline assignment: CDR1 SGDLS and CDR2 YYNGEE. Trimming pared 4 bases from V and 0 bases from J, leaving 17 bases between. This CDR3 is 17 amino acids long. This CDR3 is CASSPHSSLSSYNEQFF. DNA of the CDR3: TGTGCCAGCAGCCCTCACTCTAGCCTGAGCTCCTACAATGAGCAGTTCTTC.

The CDR3 loop reads CASSDRGRNSPLHF. DNA of the CDR3: TGCGCCAGCAGTGACAGGGGACGAAATTCACCCCTCCACTTT. This chain links TRBV10-1 with TRBJ1-6; tentative D call: TRBD1 (6 bases). V dropped 3 bases and J dropped 7 bases, with 10 bases sitting between them. The length of the CDR3 is 14 residues. The V gene's germline CDR1 is WNHNN and CDR2 SYGVQD (reference sequence).

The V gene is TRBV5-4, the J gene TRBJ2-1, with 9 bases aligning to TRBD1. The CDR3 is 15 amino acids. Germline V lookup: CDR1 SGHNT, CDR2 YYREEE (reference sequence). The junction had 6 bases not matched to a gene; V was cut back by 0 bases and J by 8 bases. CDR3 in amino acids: CASSLGDRDWDEQFF. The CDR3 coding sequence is TGTGCCAGCAGCTTGGGGGACAGGGATTGGGATGAGCAGTTCTTC.

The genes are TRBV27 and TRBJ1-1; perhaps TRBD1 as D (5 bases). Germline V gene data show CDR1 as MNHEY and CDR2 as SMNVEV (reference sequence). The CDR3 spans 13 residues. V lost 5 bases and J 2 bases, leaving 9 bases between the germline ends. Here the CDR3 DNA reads TGTGCCAGCAGTGGGACTGTAAACACTGAAGCTTTCTTT. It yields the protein CASSGTVNTEAFF.

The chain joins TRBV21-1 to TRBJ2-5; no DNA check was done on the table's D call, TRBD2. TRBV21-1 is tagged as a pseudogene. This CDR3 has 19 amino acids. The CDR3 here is CASSLQEVAGATILETQYF. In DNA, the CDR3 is TGTGCCAGCAGCCTTCAAGAAGTGGCGGGGGCCACCATTCTGGAGACCCAGTACTTC.

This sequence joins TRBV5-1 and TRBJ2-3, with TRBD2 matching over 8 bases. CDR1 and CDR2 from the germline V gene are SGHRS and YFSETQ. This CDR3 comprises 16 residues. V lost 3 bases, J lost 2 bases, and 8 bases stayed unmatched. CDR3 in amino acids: CASSSSLAGITDTQYF. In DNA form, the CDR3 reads TGCGCCAGCAGCTCCTCCCTAGCGGGTATCACAGATACGCAGTATTTT.

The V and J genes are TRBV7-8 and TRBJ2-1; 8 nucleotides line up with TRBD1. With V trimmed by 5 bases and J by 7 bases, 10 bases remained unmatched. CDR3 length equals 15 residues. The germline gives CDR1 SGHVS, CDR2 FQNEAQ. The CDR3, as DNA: TGTGCCAGCAGCCCTTCGACAGGGGATTATAATGAGCAGTTCTTC. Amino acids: CASSPSTGDYNEQFF.

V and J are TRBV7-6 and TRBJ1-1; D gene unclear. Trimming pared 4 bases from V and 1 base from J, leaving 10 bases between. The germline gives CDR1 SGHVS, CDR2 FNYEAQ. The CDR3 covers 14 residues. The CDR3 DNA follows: TGTGCCAGCAGCTCAGAGGTGAGGAACACTGAAGCTTTCTTT. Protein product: CASSSEVRNTEAFF. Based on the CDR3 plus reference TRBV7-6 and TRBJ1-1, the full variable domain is GAGVSQSPRYKVTKRGQDVALRCDPISGHVSLYWYRQALGQGPEFLTYFNYEAQQDKSGLPNDRFSAERPEGSISTLTIQRTEQRDSAMYRCASSSEVRNTEAFFGQGTRLTVV.

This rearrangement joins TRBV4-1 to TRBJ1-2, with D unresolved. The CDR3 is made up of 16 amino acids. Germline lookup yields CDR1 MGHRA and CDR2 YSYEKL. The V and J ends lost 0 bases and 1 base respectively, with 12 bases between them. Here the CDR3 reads CASSQEAASFNYGYTF. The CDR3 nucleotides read TGCGCCAGCAGCCAAGAAGCAGCGTCCTTTAACTATGGCTACACCTTC.

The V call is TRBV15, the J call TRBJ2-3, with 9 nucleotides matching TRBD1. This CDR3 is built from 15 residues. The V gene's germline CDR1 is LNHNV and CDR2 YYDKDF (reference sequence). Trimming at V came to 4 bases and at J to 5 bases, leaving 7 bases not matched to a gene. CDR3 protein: CATSILGTGRDTQYF. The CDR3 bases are TGTGCCACCAGCATCTTGGGGACAGGGAGAGATACGCAGTATTTT. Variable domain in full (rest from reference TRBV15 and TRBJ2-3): DAMVIQNPRYQVTQFGKPVTLSCSQTLNHNVMYWYQQKSSQAPKLLFHYYDKDFNNEADTPDNFQSRRPNTSFCFLDIRSPGLGDTAMYLCATSILGTGRDTQYFGPGTRLTVL.

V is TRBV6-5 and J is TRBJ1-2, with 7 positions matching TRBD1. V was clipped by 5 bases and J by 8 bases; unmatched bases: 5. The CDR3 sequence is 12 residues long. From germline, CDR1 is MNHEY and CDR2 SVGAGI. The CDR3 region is CASSLDREGYTF. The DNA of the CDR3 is TGTGCCAGCAGTCTCGACAGGGAGGGCTACACCTTC.

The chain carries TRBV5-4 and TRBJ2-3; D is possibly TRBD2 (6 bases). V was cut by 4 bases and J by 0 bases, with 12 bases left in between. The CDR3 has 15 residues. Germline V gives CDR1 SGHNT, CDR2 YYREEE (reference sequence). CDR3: CASSLAGTSTDTQYF. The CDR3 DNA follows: TGTGCCAGCAGCCTGGCTGGGACTAGCACAGATACGCAGTATTTT.

Written as DNA, the CDR3 is TGCGCCAGCAGTGAGCGGGGGGGCCCCCTGAATGAGCAGTTCTTC. It encodes CASSERGGPLNEQFF. The rearrangement uses TRBV10-2 and TRBJ2-1, with 8 bases identical to TRBD2. The CDR3 extends over 15 amino acids. V dropped 2 bases and J dropped 7; count of bases not matched to a gene: 7. In germline, CDR1 is WSHSY, CDR2 SAAADI.

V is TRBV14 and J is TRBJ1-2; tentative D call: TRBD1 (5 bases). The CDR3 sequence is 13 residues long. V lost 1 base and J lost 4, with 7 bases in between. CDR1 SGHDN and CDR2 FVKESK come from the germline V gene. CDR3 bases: TGTGCCAGCAGCCAAGCGGGGGGCTATGGCTACACCTTC. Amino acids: CASSQAGGYGYTF.

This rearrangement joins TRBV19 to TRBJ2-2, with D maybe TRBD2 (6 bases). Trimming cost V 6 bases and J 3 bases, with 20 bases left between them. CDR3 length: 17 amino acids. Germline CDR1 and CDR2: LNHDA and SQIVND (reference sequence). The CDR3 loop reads CASSTQRRVVDTGELFF. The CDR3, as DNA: TGTGCCAGTAGCACTCAGAGGAGGGTCGTAGACACCGGGGAGCTGTTTTTT.